The 14 T cell receptor beta chains presented below share a single source sample, sequenced in a study of CDR3 diversity in severe acne. TCRdb independently ran MiXCR on the PCR reads; one entry per CDR3 protein. The sample consists of about 84,000 distinct CDR3 sequences, approximately 51% of them appearing once. The sample comprised blood. Receptors were obtained from a male donor in good health, without acne.

This chain links TRBV20-1 with TRBJ2-5; D is unresolved. This CDR3 region has 13 residues. Germline CDR1 is DFQATT and CDR2 is SNEGSKA (reference sequence). V lost 0 bases, J lost 5 bases, and 10 bases lay in between. In DNA, the CDR3 is TGCAGTGCTAGAGATCCCAGAAGGGAGACCCAGTACTTC. Amino acids: CSARDPRRETQYF.

This clonotype was seen many times. The chain links TRBV13 to TRBJ2-7; no clear D gene. Between the trimmed V and J ends, which lost 2 bases and 3 bases, there was a span of 8 bases. This CDR3 region has 13 residues. Germline CDR1 is PRHDT and CDR2 is FYEKMQ (reference sequence). Here the CDR3 DNA reads TGTGCCAGCAGCTTAAGCAGTTTCTACGAGCAGTACTTC. Its translation is CASSLSSFYEQYF.

In regard to this clonotype: A read error is possible here, since a much larger clone lies one base away. J is TRBJ2-7 and V is TRBV11-3; D call uncertain. The CDR3 is 11 residues long. The V end was cut by 5 bases, the J end by 3 bases, with 5 bases between. Per the germline V gene, CDR1 is SGHNT and CDR2 is YENEEA. The CDR3 spells CASSPDYEQYF. Written as DNA, the CDR3 is TGTGCCAGCAGCCCAGACTACGAGCAGTACTTC.

This clonotype was seen many times. This sequence joins TRBV10-1 and TRBJ2-2, with 12 positions matching TRBD2. V was clipped by 4 bases and J by 4 bases; unmatched bases: 7. The CDR3 totals 17 residues. Germline V gives CDR1 WNHNN, CDR2 SYGVQD (reference sequence). The CDR3 bases are TGCGCCAGCAGTGCCTCGACTAGCGGGAGTTTCACCGGGGAGCTGTTTTTT. It yields the protein CASSASTSGSFTGELFF.

As to this clonotype: The conserved closing phenylalanine or tryptophan is absent in this CDR3, likely reflecting a read error. V gene TRBV9 combines with J gene TRBJ1-1; D not certain. Trimming removed 4 bases from V and 3 bases from J, with 13 bases in between. The CDR3 covers 14 residues. The germline CDR1 and CDR2 sequences are SGDLS and YYNGEE. DNA of the CDR3: TGTGCCAGCAGCTTAGGACGGGGTTACACTGAAGCTTTCTCT. Translated, it gives CASSLGRGYTEAFS.

This clonotype appeared a few times. This sequence joins TRBV6-5 and TRBJ2-5; a weak D match, TRBD1 (5 bases). V was shortened by 2 bases and J by 7 bases, with 14 bases between the two germline ends. The CDR3 is 14 residues long. Germline-derived CDR1 and CDR2 are MNHEY and SVGAGI. CDR3 sequence reads: CASSYGAGWSTQYF. The CDR3 region has the DNA TGTGCCAGCAGTTACGGGGCAGGGTGGTCGACCCAGTACTTC.

J is TRBJ1-5 and V is TRBV6-1; 10 bases are a match to TRBD1. Germline V lookup: CDR1 MNHNS, CDR2 SASEGT. The CDR3 has 15 amino acids. V was pared by 6 bases and J by 7 bases, with 9 bases of the junction left unmatched. CDR3 in amino acids: CASSHRDRGGQPQHF. As DNA, the CDR3 is TGTGCCAGCAGCCACCGGGACAGGGGTGGACAGCCCCAGCATTTT.

This clonotype was seen repeatedly, ten times or more. The J gene is TRBJ1-2, the V gene TRBV30; possibly TRBD1 for D (6 bases). Per germline, CDR1 GTSNPN and CDR2 SVGIG (reference sequence). The CDR3 is 13 residues long. The V gene lost 3 bases and the J gene lost 3 bases, with 11 bases spanning the gap. The CDR3 spells CAWRPGEYYGYTF. CDR3 DNA sequence: TGTGCCTGGAGGCCAGGGGAGTACTATGGCTACACCTTC. Complete variable domain (other parts from reference TRBV30 and TRBJ1-2): SQTIHQWPATLVQPVGSPLSLECTVEGTSNPNLYWYRQAAGRGLQLLFYSVGIGQISSEVPQNLSASRPQDRQFILSSKKLLLSDSGFYLCAWRPGEYYGYTFGSGTRLTVV.

Ten or more counts support this clonotype. The CDR3 DNA follows: TGCAGTGCCACGATCCGGGACAGGGAGGGAGGCTACACCTTC. This encodes CSATIRDREGGYTF. This chain connects TRBV20-1 to TRBJ1-2, with 9 bases that match TRBD1. The length of the CDR3 is 14 residues. The V gene's germline CDR1 is DFQATT and CDR2 SNEGSKA (reference sequence). The trim removed 6 bases at V and 8 bases at J, leaving 13 bases unmatched.

The CDR3, as DNA: TGTGCCAGCTTAGATGTGAGGATCACTGAAGCTTTCTTT. It codes for CASLDVRITEAFF. V and J are TRBV25-1 and TRBJ1-1; D uncertain. The V end was cut by 8 bases, the J end by 4 bases, with 14 bases between. Germline V CDR1 and CDR2: MGHDK, SYGVNS. The CDR3 runs to 13 residues.

This clonotype occurred many times. The chain employs TRBV6-6 and TRBJ1-5; 11 bases agree with TRBD1. Trimming removed 6 bases from V and 3 bases from J; junction bases left unmatched: 7. Germline CDR1 reads MNHNY; CDR2 reads SVGAGI (reference sequence). The CDR3 totals 16 residues. The CDR3 sequence is CASSLRTGGLNQPQHF. In DNA form, the CDR3 reads TGTGCCAGCAGCCTAAGGACAGGGGGCCTCAATCAGCCCCAGCATTTT.

This clonotype showed up many times. The gene calls are TRBV11-2 and TRBJ2-2; D remains ambiguous. CDR3 length: 12 residues. V shed 5 bases and J shed 8 bases, with 9 bases lying between them. The germline V gene encodes CDR1 SGHAT and CDR2 FQNNGV. CDR3 sequence (DNA): TGTGCCAGCAGCCACAACGCTGGGGAGCTGTTTTTT. It encodes CASSHNAGELFF.

This chain links TRBV24-1 with TRBJ1-2, with D possibly TRBD1 on 6 matching bases. V was cut by 5 bases and J by 8 bases, with 14 bases left in between. Germline loops: CDR1 KGHDR, CDR2 SFDVKD. This CDR3 contains 13 residues. CDR3 region: CATSGVDSGGYTF. The CDR3 nucleotides are TGTGCCACCAGTGGGGTGGACAGCGGCGGCTACACCTTC.

The rearrangement links TRBV5-6 to TRBJ1-2; D not resolved. V gave up 0 bases and J gave up 3 bases, with 9 bases separating them. This CDR3 spans 14 amino acids. Per the germline V gene, CDR1 is SGHDT and CDR2 is YYEEEE. For the CDR3, the DNA is TGTGCCAGCAGCTTGGTTTCAGTACACTATGGCTACACCTTC. Translation gives CASSLVSVHYGYTF.